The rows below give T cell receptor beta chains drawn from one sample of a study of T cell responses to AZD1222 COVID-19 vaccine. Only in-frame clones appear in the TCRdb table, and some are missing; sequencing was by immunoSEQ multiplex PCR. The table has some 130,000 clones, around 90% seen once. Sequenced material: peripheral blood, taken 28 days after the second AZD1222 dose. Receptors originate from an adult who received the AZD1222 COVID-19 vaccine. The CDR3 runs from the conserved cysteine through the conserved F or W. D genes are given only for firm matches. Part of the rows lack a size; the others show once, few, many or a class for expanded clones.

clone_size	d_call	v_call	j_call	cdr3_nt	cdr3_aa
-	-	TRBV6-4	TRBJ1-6	TGTGCCAGCAGTGACACCGAGGATACTACTTCACCCCTCCACTTT	CASSDTEDTTSPLHF
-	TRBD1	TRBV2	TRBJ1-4	TGTGCCAGCAGTACAGGGGGTTGGGAAAAACTGTTTTTT	CASSTGGWEKLFF
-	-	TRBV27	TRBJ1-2	TGTGCCAGCAGTGCTTCAGGGAATAGCTATGGCTACACCTTC	CASSASGNSYGYTF
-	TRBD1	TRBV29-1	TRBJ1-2	TGCAGCGTTTCAGGGGGCCCTGGCTACACCTTC	CSVSGGPGYTF
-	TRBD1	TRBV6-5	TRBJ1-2	TGTGCCAGCAGAGCCCAGGAGGGGGCAGTACGTGGCTACACCTTC	CASRAQEGAVRGYTF
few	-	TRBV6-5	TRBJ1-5	TGTGCCAGCAACCCGACAGGTACGGGGCCCCAGCATTTT	CASNPTGTGPQHF
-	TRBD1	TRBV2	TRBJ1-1	TGTGCCAGCGTACAGGGGGCTAGTCTTAGTAACACTGAAGCTTTCTTT	CASVQGASLSNTEAFF
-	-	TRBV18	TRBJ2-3	TGTGCCAGCTCACCAAGCGCCCGATTGTCTAGCACAGATACGCAGTATTTT	CASSPSARLSSTDTQYF
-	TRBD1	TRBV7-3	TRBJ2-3	TGTGCCAGCAGGCCGACAGGGGGCAGCACAGATACGCAGTATTTT	CASRPTGGSTDTQYF
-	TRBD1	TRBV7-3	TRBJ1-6	TGTGCCAGCAGCTGGGACAGGGATGGTTCACCCCTCCACTTT	CASSWDRDGSPLHF
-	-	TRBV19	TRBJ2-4	TGTGCCAGTAGTGCCTCGGACTTAACCAAAAACATTCAGTACTTC	CASSASDLTKNIQYF
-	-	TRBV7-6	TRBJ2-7	TGTGCCAGCAGCTCGGGGGGCCTTAGCTCCTACGAGCAGTACTTC	CASSSGGLSSYEQYF
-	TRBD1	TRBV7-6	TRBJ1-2	TGTGCCATTGACAGGGGGCGTTATGGCTACACCTTC	CAIDRGRYGYTF
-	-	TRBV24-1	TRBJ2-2	TGTGCCACCAGTAGAAGGGACACCGGGGAGCTGTTTTTT	CATSRRDTGELFF
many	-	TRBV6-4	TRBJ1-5	TGTGCCAGCAGTGACTCGGGCAGCGCTAGGAATCAGCCCCAGCATTTT	CASSDSGSARNQPQHF
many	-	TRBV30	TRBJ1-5	TGTGCCTGGAGTAGGGACGAGCGCCAGCCCCAGCATTTT	CAWSRDERQPQHF
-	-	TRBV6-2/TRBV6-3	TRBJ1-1	TGTGCCAGCAGTTGGGCAGGGACCCCTGAAGCTTTCTTT	CASSWAGTPEAFF
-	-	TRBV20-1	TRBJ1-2	TGCAGTGCTAGTAACAACAGGGATGACTATGGCTACACCTTC	CSASNNRDDYGYTF
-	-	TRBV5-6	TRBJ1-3	TGTGCCAGCAGCTTGGGCCCCACTTTGAAGGCGTCTGGAAACACCATATATTTT	CASSLGPTLKASGNTIYF
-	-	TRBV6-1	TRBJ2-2	TGTGCCAGCAGTGAATTGGGGGCCGGAGACACCGGGGAGCTGTTTTTT	CASSELGAGDTGELFF
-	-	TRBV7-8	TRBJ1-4	TGTGCCAGCAGCCCCCTGTGGGGGGCTAATGAAAAACTGTTTTTT	CASSPLWGANEKLFF
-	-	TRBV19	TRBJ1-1	TGTGCCAGTTACAGGGAGGGCACTGAAGCTTTCTTT	CASYREGTEAFF
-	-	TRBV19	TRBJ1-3	TGTGCCAGTAGTAAAGGACGCCCTTTAGGAAACACCATATATTTT	CASSKGRPLGNTIYF
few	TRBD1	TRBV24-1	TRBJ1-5	TGTGCCACCAGTGATTCCTCCTCGACAGGGACCCAGCAGCCCCAGCATTTT	CATSDSSSTGTQQPQHF
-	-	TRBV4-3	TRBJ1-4	TGCGCCAGCAGCCAAGATCGGGGTCGGGGTAATGAAAAACTGTTTTTT	CASSQDRGRGNEKLFF
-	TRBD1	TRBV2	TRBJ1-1	TGTGCCACCAGCCGACAGGGGGAGGAAGCTTTCTTT	CATSRQGEEAFF
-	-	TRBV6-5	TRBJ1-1	TGTGCCAGCAGTTTTATTCAATTGCCCGGAAACACTGAAGCTTTCTTT	CASSFIQLPGNTEAFF
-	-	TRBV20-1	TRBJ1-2	TGCAGTGCCCCAGTGTCCTATGGCTACACCTTC	CSAPVSYGYTF
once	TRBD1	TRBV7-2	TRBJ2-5	TGTACCAGCAGCTTAGATTGGGACAGAACATTGGAGACCCAGTACTTC	CTSSLDWDRTLETQYF
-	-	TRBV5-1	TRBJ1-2	TGCGCCAGCAGCTTTTTCGGGGGCGATGGCTACACCTTC	CASSFFGGDGYTF
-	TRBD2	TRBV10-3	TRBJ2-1	TGTGCCATCAAGGCGGGAGGGATGGTTGATGAGCAGTTCTTC	CAIKAGGMVDEQFF
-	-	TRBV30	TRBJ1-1	TGTGCCTGGAGTCCCCTGACAGGAACACTGGGCACTGAAGCTTTCTTT	CAWSPLTGTLGTEAFF
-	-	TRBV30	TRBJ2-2	TGTGCCTGGAGTAGGGCAGGGTCAACCGGGGAGCTGTTTTTT	CAWSRAGSTGELFF
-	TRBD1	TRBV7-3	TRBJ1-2	TGTGCCAGCAGCTTAACACAGGGGGGTGGCTACACCTTC	CASSLTQGGGYTF
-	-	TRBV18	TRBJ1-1	TGTGCCAGCTCACTGACAGGGAACACTGAAGCTTTCTTT	CASSLTGNTEAFF
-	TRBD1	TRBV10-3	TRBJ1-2	TGTGCCATCAGGGCCGGGACAGCCGAACTCTACACCTTC	CAIRAGTAELYTF
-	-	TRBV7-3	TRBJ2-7	TGTGCCAGCAGCCCCGGGTCTCACCCCTACGAGCAGTACTTC	CASSPGSHPYEQYF
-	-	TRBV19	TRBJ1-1	TGTGCCAGTAGTACTGGGGTTTGGACTGAAGCTTTCTTT	CASSTGVWTEAFF
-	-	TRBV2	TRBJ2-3	TGTGCCATCAAACAGGGTTCCTTCACAGATACGCAGTATTTT	CAIKQGSFTDTQYF
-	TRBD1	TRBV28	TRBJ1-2	TGTGCCAGCAGGGAAACAGGGGAAAGTAATGGCTACACCTTC	CASRETGESNGYTF
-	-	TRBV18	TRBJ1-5	TGTGCCAGCTCACCCCGCCCAGGGTATAGCAATCAGCCCCAGCATTTT	CASSPRPGYSNQPQHF
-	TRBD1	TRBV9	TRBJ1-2	TGTGCCAGCAGCGTAGTCAGGGGAGGACAGGCCACCTATGGCTACACCTTC	CASSVVRGGQATYGYTF
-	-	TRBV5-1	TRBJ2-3	TGCGCCAGCAGCTTGGGACGAAGCACAGATACGCAGTATTTT	CASSLGRSTDTQYF
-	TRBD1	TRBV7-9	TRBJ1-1	TGTGCCAGCAGCCTGGACAGGGAAGGGACTGAAGCTTTCTTT	CASSLDREGTEAFF
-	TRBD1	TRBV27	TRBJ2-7	TGTGCCAGCACCCACGACAGGGGGGGCTCCTACGAGCAGTACTTC	CASTHDRGGSYEQYF
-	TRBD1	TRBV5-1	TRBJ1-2	TGCGCCAGCAACAGGGGAACTAACTATGGCTACACCTTC	CASNRGTNYGYTF
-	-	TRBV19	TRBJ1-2	TGTGCCAGTAGTATCAGGACCAACTACTATGGCTACACCTTC	CASSIRTNYYGYTF
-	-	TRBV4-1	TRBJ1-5	TGCGCCAGCAGCCAAGTCACCGACAGAGATCAGCCCCAGCATTTT	CASSQVTDRDQPQHF
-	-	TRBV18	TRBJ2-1	TGTGCCAGCTCACCAATGACAGACTCCTACAATGAGCAGTTCTTC	CASSPMTDSYNEQFF
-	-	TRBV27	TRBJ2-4	TGTGCCAGCACCACCCCGGAGCTAGCCAAAAACATTCAGTACTTC	CASTTPELAKNIQYF
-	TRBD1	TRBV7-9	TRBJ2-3	TGTGCCAGCAGCTACGGACAGGACGCGCAGTATTTT	CASSYGQDAQYF
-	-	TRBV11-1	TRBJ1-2	TGTGCCAGCAGCTTAGCAGCACCTCGGGATGGCTACACCTTC	CASSLAAPRDGYTF
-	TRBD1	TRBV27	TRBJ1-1	TGTGCCAGCAGTTCACAGGGGCGTACTGAAGCTTTCTTT	CASSSQGRTEAFF